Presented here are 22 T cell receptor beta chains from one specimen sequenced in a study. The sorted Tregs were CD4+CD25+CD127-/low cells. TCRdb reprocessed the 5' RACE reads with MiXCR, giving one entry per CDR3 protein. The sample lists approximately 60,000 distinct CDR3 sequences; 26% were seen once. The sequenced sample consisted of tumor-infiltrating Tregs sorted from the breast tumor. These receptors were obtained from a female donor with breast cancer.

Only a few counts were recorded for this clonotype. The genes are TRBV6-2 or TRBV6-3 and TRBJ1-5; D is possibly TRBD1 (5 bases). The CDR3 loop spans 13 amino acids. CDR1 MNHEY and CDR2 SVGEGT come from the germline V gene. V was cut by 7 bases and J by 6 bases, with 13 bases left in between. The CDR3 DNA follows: TGTGCCAGCACCAACGGGGGGAGTCAGCCCCAGCATTTT. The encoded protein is CASTNGGSQPQHF.

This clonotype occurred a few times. The CDR3 DNA reads TGTGCCAGCAGCTCAGCTTTAGGGAATGAGCAGTTCTTC. This encodes CASSSALGNEQFF. The rearrangement uses TRBV7-2 and TRBJ2-1; D ambiguous. Germline CDR1 SGHTA, CDR2 FQGNSA. CDR3 length: 13 amino acids. V lost 4 bases, J lost 7 bases, and 11 bases lay in between.

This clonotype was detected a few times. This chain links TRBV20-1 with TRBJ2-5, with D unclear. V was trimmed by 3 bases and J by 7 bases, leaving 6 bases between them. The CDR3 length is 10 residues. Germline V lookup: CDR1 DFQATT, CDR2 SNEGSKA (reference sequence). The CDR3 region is CSASGRTQYF. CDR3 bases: TGCAGTGCTAGCGGCCGGACCCAGTACTTC.

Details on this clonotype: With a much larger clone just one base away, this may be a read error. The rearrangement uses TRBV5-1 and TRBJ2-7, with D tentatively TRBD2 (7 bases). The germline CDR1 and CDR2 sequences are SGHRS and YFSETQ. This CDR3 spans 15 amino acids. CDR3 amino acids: CAGSPSGGRSYEQYF. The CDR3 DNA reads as TGCGCCGGCAGCCCCTCGGGGGGCAGGTCCTACGAGCAGTACTTC. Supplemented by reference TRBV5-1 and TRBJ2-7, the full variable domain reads KAGVTQTPRYLIKTRGQQVTLSCSPISGHRSVSWYQQTPGQGLQFLFEYFSETQRNKGNFPGRFSGRQFSNSRSEMNVSTLELGDSALYLCAGSPSGGRSYEQYFGPGTRLTVT.

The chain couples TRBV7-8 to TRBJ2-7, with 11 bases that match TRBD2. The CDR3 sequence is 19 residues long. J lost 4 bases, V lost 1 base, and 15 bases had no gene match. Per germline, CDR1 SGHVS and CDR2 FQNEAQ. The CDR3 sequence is CASSLGIAGGRKRPYEQYF. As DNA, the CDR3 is TGTGCCAGCAGCTTAGGGATAGCGGGAGGGAGAAAACGCCCATACGAGCAGTACTTC.

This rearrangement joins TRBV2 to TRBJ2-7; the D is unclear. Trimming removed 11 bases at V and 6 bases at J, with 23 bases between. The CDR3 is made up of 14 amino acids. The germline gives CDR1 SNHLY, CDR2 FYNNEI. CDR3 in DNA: TGTGCCTCGCACGAGTCTTGGGCGTCCCGCGAGCAGTACTTC. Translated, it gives CASHESWASREQYF.

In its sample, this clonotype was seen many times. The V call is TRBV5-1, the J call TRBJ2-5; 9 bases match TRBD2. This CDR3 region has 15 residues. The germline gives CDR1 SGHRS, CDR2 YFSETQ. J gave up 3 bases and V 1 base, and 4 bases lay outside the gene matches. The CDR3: CASSLIAGAEETQYF. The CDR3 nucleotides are TGCGCCAGCAGCTTGATAGCGGGGGCCGAAGAGACCCAGTACTTC.

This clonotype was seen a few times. CDR3 nucleotide sequence: TGCAGTGCTAGAGATTCCACCAGCGGGAGGTTTGTGACAGATACGCAGTATTTT. Translation: CSARDSTSGRFVTDTQYF. The chain is built from TRBV20-1 and TRBJ2-3; 9 nucleotides align to TRBD2. The germline gives CDR1 DFQATT, CDR2 SNEGSKA (reference sequence). V gave up 0 bases and J gave up 3 bases; unmatched junction bases: 13. The CDR3 extends over 18 amino acids.

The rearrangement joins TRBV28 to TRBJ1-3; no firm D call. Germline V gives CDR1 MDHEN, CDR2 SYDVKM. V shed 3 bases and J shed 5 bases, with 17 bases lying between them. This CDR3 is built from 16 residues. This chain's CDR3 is CASSLGDKLPRNTIYF. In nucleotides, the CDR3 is TGTGCCAGCAGTTTGGGAGACAAGCTTCCTAGAAACACCATATATTTT.

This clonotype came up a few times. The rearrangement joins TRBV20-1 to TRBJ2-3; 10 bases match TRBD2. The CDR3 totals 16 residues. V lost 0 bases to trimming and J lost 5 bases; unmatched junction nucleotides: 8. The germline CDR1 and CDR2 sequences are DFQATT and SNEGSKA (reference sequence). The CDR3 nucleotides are TGCAGTGCTAGAGATCGGAAGCGGGGGGGCCTAGATACGCAGTATTTT. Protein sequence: CSARDRKRGGLDTQYF.

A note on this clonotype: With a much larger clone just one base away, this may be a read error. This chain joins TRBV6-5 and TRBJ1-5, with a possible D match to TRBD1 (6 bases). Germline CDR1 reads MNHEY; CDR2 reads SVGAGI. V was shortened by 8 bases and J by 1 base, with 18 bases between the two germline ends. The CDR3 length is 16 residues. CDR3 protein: CASRRLTGKSNQPQHF. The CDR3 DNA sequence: TGTGCCAGCCGTCGTCTTACAGGGAAGAGCAATCAGCCCCAGCATTTT.

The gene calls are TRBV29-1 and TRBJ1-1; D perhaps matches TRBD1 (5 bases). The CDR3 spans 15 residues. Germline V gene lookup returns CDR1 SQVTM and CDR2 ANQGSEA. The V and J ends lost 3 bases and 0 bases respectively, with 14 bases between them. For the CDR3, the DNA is TGCAGCGTTGATTCAGGGTGGGGGATGAACACTGAAGCTTTCTTT. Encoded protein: CSVDSGWGMNTEAFF.

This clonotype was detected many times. CDR3 sequence: CASKEVSKGYEQYF. CDR3 DNA: TGTGCCAGCAAGGAGGTCTCAAAAGGCTACGAGCAGTACTTC. This chain connects TRBV28 to TRBJ2-7; TRBD2 is a possible D gene (5 bases). The germline V and J ends were trimmed by 7 bases and 3 bases, with 16 bases remaining between them. Germline V CDR1 and CDR2: MDHEN, SYDVKM. This CDR3 comprises 14 residues.

CDR3 protein: CASSLNGWGQPQHF. The DNA for the CDR3 is TGCGCCAGCAGCTTGAATGGTTGGGGTCAGCCCCAGCATTTT. The chain employs TRBV5-1 and TRBJ1-5; no reliable D call. In germline, CDR1 is SGHRS, CDR2 YFSETQ. V gave up 1 base and J gave up 6 bases, with 11 bases separating them. The CDR3 loop spans 14 amino acids.

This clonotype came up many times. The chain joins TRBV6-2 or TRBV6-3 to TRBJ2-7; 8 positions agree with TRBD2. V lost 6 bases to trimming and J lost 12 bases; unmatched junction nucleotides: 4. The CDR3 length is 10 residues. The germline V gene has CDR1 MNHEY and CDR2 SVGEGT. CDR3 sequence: CASRGTSPYF. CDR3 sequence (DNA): TGTGCCAGCAGGGGGACTAGTCCGTACTTC.

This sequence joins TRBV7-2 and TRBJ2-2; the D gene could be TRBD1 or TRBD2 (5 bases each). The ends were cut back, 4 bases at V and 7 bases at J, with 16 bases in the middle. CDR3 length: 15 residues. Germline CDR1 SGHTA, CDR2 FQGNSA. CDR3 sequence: CASSYAGIGGGELFF. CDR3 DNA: TGTGCCAGCAGCTATGCAGGGATTGGGGGCGGGGAGCTGTTTTTT.

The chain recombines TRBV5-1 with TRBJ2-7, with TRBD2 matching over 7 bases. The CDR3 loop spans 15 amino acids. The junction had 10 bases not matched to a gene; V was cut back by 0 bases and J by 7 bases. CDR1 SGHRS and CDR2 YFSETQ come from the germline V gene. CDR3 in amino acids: CASSLGASGAGEQYF. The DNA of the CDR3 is TGCGCCAGCAGCTTGGGGGCTAGCGGAGCGGGAGAGCAGTACTTC.

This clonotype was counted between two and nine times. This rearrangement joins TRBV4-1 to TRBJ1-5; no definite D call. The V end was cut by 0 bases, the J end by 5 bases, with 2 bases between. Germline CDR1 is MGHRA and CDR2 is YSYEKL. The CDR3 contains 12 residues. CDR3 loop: CASSQDDQPQHF. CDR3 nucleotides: TGCGCCAGCAGCCAAGACGATCAGCCCCAGCATTTT.

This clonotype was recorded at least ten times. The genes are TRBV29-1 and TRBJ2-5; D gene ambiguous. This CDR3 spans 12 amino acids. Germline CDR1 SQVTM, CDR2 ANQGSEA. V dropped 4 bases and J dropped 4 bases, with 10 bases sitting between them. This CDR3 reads CSVVEVAETQYF. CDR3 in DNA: TGCAGCGTTGTAGAGGTGGCAGAGACCCAGTACTTC.

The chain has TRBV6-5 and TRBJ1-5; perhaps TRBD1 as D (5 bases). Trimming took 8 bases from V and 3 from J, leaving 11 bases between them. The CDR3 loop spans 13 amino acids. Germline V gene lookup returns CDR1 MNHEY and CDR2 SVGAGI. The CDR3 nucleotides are TGTGCCAGCGGTCCGGGACCCAATCAGCCCCAGCATTTT. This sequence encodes CASGPGPNQPQHF.

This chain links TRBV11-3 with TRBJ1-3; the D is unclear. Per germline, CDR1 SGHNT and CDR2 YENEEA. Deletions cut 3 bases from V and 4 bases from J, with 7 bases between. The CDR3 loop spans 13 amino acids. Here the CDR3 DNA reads TGTGCCAGCAGCTTGTCCGCAGGAAACACCATATATTTT. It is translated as CASSLSAGNTIYF.

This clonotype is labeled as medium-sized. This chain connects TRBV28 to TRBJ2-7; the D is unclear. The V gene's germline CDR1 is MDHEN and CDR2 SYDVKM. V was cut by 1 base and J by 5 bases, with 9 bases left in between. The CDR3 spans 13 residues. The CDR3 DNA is TGTGCCAGCAGTTTATTGGGAAGAAACGAGCAGTACTTC. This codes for CASSLLGRNEQYF.